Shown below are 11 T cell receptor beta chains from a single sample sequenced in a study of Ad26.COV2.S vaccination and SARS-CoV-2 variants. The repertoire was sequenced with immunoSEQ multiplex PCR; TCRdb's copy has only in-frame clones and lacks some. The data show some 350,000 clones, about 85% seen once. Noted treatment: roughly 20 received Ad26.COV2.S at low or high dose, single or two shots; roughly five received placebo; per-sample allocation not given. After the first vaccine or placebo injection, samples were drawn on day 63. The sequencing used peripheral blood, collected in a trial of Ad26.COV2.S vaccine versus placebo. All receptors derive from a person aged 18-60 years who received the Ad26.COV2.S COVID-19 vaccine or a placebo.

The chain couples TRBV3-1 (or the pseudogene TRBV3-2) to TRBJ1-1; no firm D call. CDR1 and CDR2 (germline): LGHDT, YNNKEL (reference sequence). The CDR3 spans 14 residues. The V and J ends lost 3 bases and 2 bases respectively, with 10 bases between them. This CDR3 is CASSQRTDNTEAFF. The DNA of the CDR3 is TGTGCCAGCAGCCAGAGGACGGATAACACTGAAGCTTTCTTT.

The CDR3 is CATSNPEGRTEAFF. Written as DNA, the CDR3 is TGTGCCACCAGCAACCCGGAGGGACGGACTGAAGCTTTCTTT. The V and J genes are TRBV15 and TRBJ1-1; tentative D call: TRBD1 (5 bases). Germline CDR1 is LNHNV and CDR2 is YYDKDF (reference sequence). Trimming removed 4 bases from V and 5 bases from J, with 14 bases in between. The CDR3 runs to 14 residues.

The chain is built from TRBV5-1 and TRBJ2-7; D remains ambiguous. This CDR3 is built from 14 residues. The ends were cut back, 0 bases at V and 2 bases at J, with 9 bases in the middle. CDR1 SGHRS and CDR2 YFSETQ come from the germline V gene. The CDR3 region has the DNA TGCGCCAGCAGCTTGGAAGGGCCCCCCTACGAGCAGTACTTC. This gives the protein CASSLEGPPYEQYF.

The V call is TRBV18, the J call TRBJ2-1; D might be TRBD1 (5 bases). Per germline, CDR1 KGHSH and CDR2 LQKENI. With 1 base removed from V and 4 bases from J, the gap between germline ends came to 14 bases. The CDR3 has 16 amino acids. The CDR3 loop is CASSPQKGMVYNEQFF. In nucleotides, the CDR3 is TGTGCCAGCTCACCACAAAAGGGGATGGTATACAATGAGCAGTTCTTC.

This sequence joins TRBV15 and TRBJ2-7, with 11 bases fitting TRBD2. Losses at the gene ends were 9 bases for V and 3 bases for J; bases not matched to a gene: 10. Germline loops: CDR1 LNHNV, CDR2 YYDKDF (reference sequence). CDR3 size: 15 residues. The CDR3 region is CATGLAETSFYEQYF. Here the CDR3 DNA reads TGTGCCACGGGACTAGCGGAGACGTCCTTCTACGAGCAGTACTTC.

CDR3 residues: CASSLEGASNQPQHF. The CDR3 region has the DNA TGTGCCAGCAGCCTGGAAGGGGCCAGCAATCAGCCCCAGCATTTT. The chain employs TRBV9 and TRBJ1-5; D is possibly TRBD1 (5 bases). CDR3 size: 15 residues. CDR1 and CDR2 (germline): SGDLS, YYNGEE. V was pared by 4 bases and J by 1 base, with 12 bases between.

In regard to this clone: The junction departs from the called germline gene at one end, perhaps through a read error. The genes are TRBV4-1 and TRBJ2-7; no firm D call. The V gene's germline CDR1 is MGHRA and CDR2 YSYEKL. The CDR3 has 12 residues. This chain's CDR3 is CASSHCSYIQNF. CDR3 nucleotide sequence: TGCGCCAGCAGCCATTGTTCGTACATTCAAAACTTC.

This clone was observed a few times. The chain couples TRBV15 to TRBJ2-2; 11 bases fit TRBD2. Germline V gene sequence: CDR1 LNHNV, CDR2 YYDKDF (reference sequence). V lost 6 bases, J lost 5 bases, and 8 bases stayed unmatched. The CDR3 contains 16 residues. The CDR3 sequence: CATRDIAGGQTGELFF. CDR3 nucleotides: TGTGCCACCAGAGACATAGCGGGGGGGCAGACCGGGGAGCTGTTTTTT. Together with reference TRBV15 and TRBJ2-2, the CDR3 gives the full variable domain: DAMVIQNPRYQVTQFGKPVTLSCSQTLNHNVMYWYQQKSSQAPKLLFHYYDKDFNNEADTPDNFQSRRPNTSFCFLDIRSPGLGDTAMYLCATRDIAGGQTGELFFGEGSRLTVL.

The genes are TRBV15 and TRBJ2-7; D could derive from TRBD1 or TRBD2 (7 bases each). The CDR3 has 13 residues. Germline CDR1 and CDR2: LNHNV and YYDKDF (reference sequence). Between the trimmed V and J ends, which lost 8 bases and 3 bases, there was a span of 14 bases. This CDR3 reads CATGRGLNYEQYF. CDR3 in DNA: TGTGCCACCGGGAGGGGGCTAAACTACGAGCAGTACTTC.

DNA for the CDR3: TGTGCCAGCAGCTTGGCACAGGGACTAGCGGGAGTCGATGAGCAGTTCTTC. It specifies CASSLAQGLAGVDEQFF. The chain uses TRBV5-8 and TRBJ2-1, with 14 bases fitting TRBD2. Trimming removed 0 bases from V and 8 bases from J; junction bases left unmatched: 7. Germline V lookup: CDR1 SGHTS, CDR2 YDEGEE. This CDR3 comprises 17 residues. The complete variable domain, with remaining parts taken from reference TRBV5-8 and TRBJ2-1, reads EAGVTQSPTHLIKTRGQQATLRCSPISGHTSVYWYQQALGLGLQFLLWYDEGEERNRGNFPPRFSGRQFPNYSSELNVNALELEDSALYLCASSLAQGLAGVDEQFFGPGTRLTVL.

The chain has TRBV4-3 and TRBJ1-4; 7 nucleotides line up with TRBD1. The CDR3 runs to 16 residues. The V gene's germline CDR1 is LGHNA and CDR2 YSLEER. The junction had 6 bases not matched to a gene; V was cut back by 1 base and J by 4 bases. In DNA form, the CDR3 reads TGCGCCAGCAGCCAAGGGACCAGGGGGGTTAATGAAAAACTGTTTTTT. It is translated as CASSQGTRGVNEKLFF.